These 15 T cell receptor beta chains share one sample of origin, sequenced in a study of T cell changes during pregnancy in multiple sclerosis. Some clones are missing from TCRdb's copy, which holds only in-frame ones; the method was immunoSEQ multiplex PCR. The table records 83,000 or so clones, approximately 95% of them present only once. Sequencing used peripheral blood, obtained after pregnancy. The receptors derive from a female donor in good health, enrolled as a control in a pregnancy study.

The rearrangement uses TRBV28 and TRBJ2-2; D uncertain. The germline V and J ends were trimmed by 2 bases and 4 bases, with 8 bases remaining between them. The CDR3 loop spans 14 amino acids. From germline, CDR1 is MDHEN and CDR2 SYDVKM. The CDR3, as DNA: TGTGCCAGCAGTTTAAAACTATCCACCGGGGAGCTGTTTTTT. Translation gives CASSLKLSTGELFF. The whole variable domain, remainder taken from reference TRBV28 and TRBJ2-2, is DVKVTQSSRYLVKRTGEKVFLECVQDMDHENMFWYRQDPGLGLRLIYFSYDVKMKEKGDIPEGYSVSREKKERFSLILESASTNQTSMYLCASSLKLSTGELFFGEGSRLTVL.

This chain links TRBV19 with TRBJ2-7; 7 bases line up with TRBD1. V dropped 4 bases and J dropped 0; count of bases not matched to a gene: 3. The CDR3 is 14 amino acids. In germline, CDR1 is LNHDA, CDR2 SQIVND (reference sequence). CDR3 region: CASSTGTVSYEQYF. CDR3 in DNA: TGTGCCAGTAGTACCGGGACAGTCTCCTACGAGCAGTACTTC.

The V gene is TRBV4-1, the J gene TRBJ2-7; 7 bases fit TRBD1. The CDR3 is made up of 15 amino acids. CDR1 MGHRA and CDR2 YSYEKL come from the germline V gene. With V trimmed by 3 bases and J by 7 bases, 12 bases remained unmatched. The CDR3 loop reads CASSHPGDSLREQYF. The CDR3 nucleotides read TGCGCCAGCAGCCACCCCGGGGACAGTCTAAGGGAGCAGTACTTC.

V is TRBV4-1 and J is TRBJ2-7; 10 nucleotides agree with TRBD1. Germline V gives CDR1 MGHRA, CDR2 YSYEKL. CDR3 length equals 15 residues. J gave up 5 bases and V 5 bases, and 9 bases lay outside the gene matches. This chain's CDR3 is CASSLRTGGGDEQYF. CDR3 sequence (DNA): TGCGCCAGCAGCTTACGGACAGGGGGTGGCGACGAGCAGTACTTC.

The chain has TRBV5-4 and TRBJ2-7, with 10 nucleotides matching TRBD2. The J segment lost 3 bases and the V segment lost 3 bases, leaving 6 bases of the junction unmatched. The length of the CDR3 is 15 residues. Germline V CDR1 and CDR2: SGHNT, YYREEE (reference sequence). CDR3 amino acids: CASSSSSGGGYEQYF. The CDR3 DNA reads TGTGCCAGCAGCTCCTCTAGCGGGGGAGGCTACGAGCAGTACTTC.

This chain joins TRBV14 and TRBJ2-3; D remains ambiguous. Germline lookup yields CDR1 SGHDN and CDR2 FVKESK. Trimming shortened V by 0 bases and J by 11 bases, and 9 bases separated the two germline ends. The CDR3 contains 12 residues. For the CDR3, the DNA is TGTGCCAGCAGCCAAGATAGAACGAGGCAGTATTTT. Its translation: CASSQDRTRQYF.

This chain connects TRBV7-9 to TRBJ1-4; TRBD1 agrees at 7 bases. V dropped 4 bases and J dropped 8; count of bases not matched to a gene: 10. CDR1 is SEHNR and CDR2 is FQNEAQ in the germline V gene (reference sequence). This CDR3 is 15 amino acids long. CDR3 bases: TGTGCCAGCAGCTCTGACAGGGCTCAAGGGGAAAAACTGTTTTTT. It translates to CASSSDRAQGEKLFF.

V is TRBV7-6 and J is TRBJ2-2; TRBD2 aligns across 8 bases. Trimming cost V 1 base and J 7 bases; bases outside gene matches: 8. The CDR3 is 16 residues long. Germline values: CDR1 SGHVS, CDR2 FNYEAQ. Written as DNA, the CDR3 is TGTGCCAGCAGCTTAGGGCCGGGAGGGCAGCACGGGGAGCTGTTTTTT. It yields the protein CASSLGPGGQHGELFF. The entire variable domain, with the rest obtained from reference TRBV7-6 and TRBJ2-2, is as follows: GAGVSQSPRYKVTKRGQDVALRCDPISGHVSLYWYRQALGQGPEFLTYFNYEAQQDKSGLPNDRFSAERPEGSISTLTIQRTEQRDSAMYRCASSLGPGGQHGELFFGEGSRLTVL.

This chain uses TRBV7-9 with TRBJ2-1; TRBD2 agrees at 9 bases. This CDR3 spans 16 amino acids. V shed 4 bases and J 8 bases; nucleotides not matched to a gene: 12. Germline V gene data show CDR1 as SEHNR and CDR2 as FQNEAQ (reference sequence). In DNA form, the CDR3 reads TGTGCCAGCAGCTCCGTCAATAGCGGGAGTTGGTATGAGCAGTTCTTC. Amino acid sequence: CASSSVNSGSWYEQFF.

The chain carries TRBV10-3 and TRBJ1-4, with a tentative D call TRBD1 (5 bases). V shed 3 bases and J shed 7 bases, with 12 bases lying between them. CDR1 is ENHRY and CDR2 is SYGVKD in the germline V gene. This CDR3 contains 14 residues. The CDR3 sequence is CAISESGGGEKLFF. The CDR3, as DNA: TGTGCCATCAGTGAATCCGGGGGAGGTGAAAAACTGTTTTTT.

The rearrangement joins TRBV10-3 to TRBJ2-3; 8 positions agree with TRBD1. J lost 2 bases, V lost 5 bases, and 6 bases had no gene match. The CDR3 sequence is 15 residues long. Germline values: CDR1 ENHRY, CDR2 SYGVKD. The CDR3 nucleotides read TGTGCCATCAGTCGTCAGGGACAGGACACAGATACGCAGTATTTT. Its protein product is CAISRQGQDTDTQYF.

The rearrangement joins TRBV28 to TRBJ2-3; the D gene is possibly TRBD2 (5 bases). V was pared by 5 bases and J by 7 bases, with 19 bases between. CDR3 length equals 15 residues. CDR1 and CDR2 (germline): MDHEN, SYDVKM. CDR3 sequence reads: CASSPRRGWKNTQYF. In DNA form, the CDR3 reads TGTGCCAGCAGTCCCCGCCGAGGGTGGAAAAATACGCAGTATTTT.

The chain employs TRBV5-4 and TRBJ1-4; a possible D gene is TRBD1 (5 bases). The CDR3 has 13 residues. V lost 6 bases to trimming and J lost 5 bases, with 11 bases between them. Germline CDR1 and CDR2: SGHNT and YYREEE (reference sequence). The CDR3, as DNA: TGTGCCAGCACCCAGAAGGGGAATGAAAAACTGTTTTTT. It specifies CASTQKGNEKLFF.

The rearrangement joins TRBV4-2 to TRBJ2-7; possibly TRBD1 for D (5 bases). Germline values: CDR1 LGHNA, CDR2 YNFKEQ. Trimming removed 1 base from V and 5 bases from J, with 21 bases in between. This CDR3 spans 17 amino acids. CDR3 in amino acids: CASSQAGVTVGANEQYF. Here the CDR3 DNA reads TGTGCCAGCAGCCAAGCAGGCGTGACAGTAGGGGCAAACGAGCAGTACTTC.

The count of this clone is one. The chain is built from TRBV27 and TRBJ2-1, with TRBD1 matching 8 bases. CDR3 length: 14 residues. Germline V lookup: CDR1 MNHEY, CDR2 SMNVEV (reference sequence). V gave up 6 bases and J gave up 2 bases; unmatched junction bases: 3. CDR3 residues: CASSGTGAYNEQFF. The CDR3 nucleotides read TGTGCCAGCAGCGGGACAGGCGCCTACAATGAGCAGTTCTTC.